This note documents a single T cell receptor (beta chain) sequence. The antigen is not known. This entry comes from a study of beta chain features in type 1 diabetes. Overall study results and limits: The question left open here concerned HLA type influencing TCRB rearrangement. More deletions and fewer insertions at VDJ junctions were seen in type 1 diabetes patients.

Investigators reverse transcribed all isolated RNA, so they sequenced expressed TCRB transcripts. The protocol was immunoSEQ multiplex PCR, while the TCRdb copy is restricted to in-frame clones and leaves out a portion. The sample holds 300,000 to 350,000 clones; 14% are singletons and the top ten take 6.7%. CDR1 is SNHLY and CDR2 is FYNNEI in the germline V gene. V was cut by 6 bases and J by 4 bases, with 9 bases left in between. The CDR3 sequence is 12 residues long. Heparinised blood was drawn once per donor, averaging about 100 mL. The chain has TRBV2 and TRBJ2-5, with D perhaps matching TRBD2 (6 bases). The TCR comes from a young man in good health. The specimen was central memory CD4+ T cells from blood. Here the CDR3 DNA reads TGTGCCAGCAGACTAGCTTTAGAGACCCAGTACTTC. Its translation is CASRLALETQYF.